This record concerns one TCR beta chain sequence. This clonotype was detected many times. No antigen is known for it. Base qualities were left out, and no much larger clone turns up one base away. The TCR beta CDR3 regions were amplified from RNA transcripts. A first-round RT-PCR of the TCR CDR3 used the HTBI primer set with the Qiagen OneStep RT-PCR kit. The libraries were constructed in a second round of multiplex PCR and then size-selected and purified. Paired-end sequencing of the libraries was performed with 100 bp reads on an Illumina HiSeq2000. The authors processed their data as follows. SOAPnuke was used to process the raw data, with reads discarded if the reads contained adapters or uncalled bases, had a mean Phred below 15, or lacked an exact constant-primer or identifier match. COPE v1.2.5 was used to merge high-quality paired reads, and clonotypes were defined as unique nucleotide sequences. MiTCR v1.1 was used to align the clonotypes against IMGT TRBV, TRBD and TRBJ reference segments. Analysis was restricted to V-J combinations with a frequency above 0.0001, which covered about 99% of repertoires. A TCS score was defined as the ratio between F50 (clonal expansion) and ExV (chaos), using BLOSUM62-based TCRdist between CDR3 peptides within each V-J. Welch's t-statistics and random forest reduced 514 V-J features to 13, which were used in a naive Bayes classifier (R e1071). The Morisita-Horn index was used to measure how similar the thyroid and blood repertoires were. The public reads were quality trimmed at Q25 with fastp and then assembled into clones with MiXCR by TCRdb, keeping productive beta chains. Identical CDR3 protein sequences are pooled into one entry, listed with their most common genes and DNA. It is TCRdb's table, rather than the study itself, that gives the V and J calls and clone size. This sample holds hundreds of thousands of distinct CDR3 sequences; over 35% were observed only once. The top ten constitute approximately 8.7% of the sample.

The CDR3 spans 13 residues, from the cysteine through the phenylalanine. The kept DNA is CDR3 alone, 39 bases in frame from the first base. V and J are truncated by 4 bases and 1 base respectively, leaving an intervening sequence of 11 bases. CDR1 SQVTM and CDR2 ANQGSEA are derived from the germline V gene. A patient counted as having stable Graves' hyperthyroidism if no progression to ophthalmopathy occurred over 18 months of follow-up. The hyperthyroidism patients were between 18 and 65 years old and newly diagnosed, with a disease duration of less than 2 months. Exclusion was applied to patients with uncontrolled infections, other autoimmune diseases, pregnancy or lactation. Clinical symptoms, serum thyroxine and TRAb, thyroid ultrasound, and orbital computed tomography formed the basis for the diagnoses. PBMCs were separated from 7.5 to 10 ml of fresh peripheral blood using Ficoll-Paque density gradient centrifugation. Total RNA was extracted with Trizol reagent, and quality was checked on an Agilent 2100 Bioanalyzer.

This sample stems from a study of T cells in Graves' hyperthyroidism and ophthalmopathy (dated by TCRdb to between 2019 and 2020). In terms of the full investigation: Peripheral blood samples were taken at the time of initial diagnosis, prior to any treatment. Prospective prediction of ophthalmopathy was tested in an independent validation cohort consisting of 18 to 20 hyperthyroidism patients and approximately 16 patients who later progressed to ophthalmopathy. Thyroid tissue and blood T-cell repertoires from over 5 Graves' hyperthyroidism patients were also compared in the study. The approximately 100 discovery patients were randomly divided into training and test sets at a 7:3 ratio. TCR Vbeta CDR3 sequencing of 130 to 150 peripheral blood samples (over 40 ophthalmopathy, 75 to 85 hyperthyroidism and about 17 progressor patients) is reported in the paper. Once sampling was done, hyperthyroidism patients were given methimazole at a starting dose of 30 mg daily, whereas ophthalmopathy patients were given high-dose intravenous methylprednisolone. TCR V-J signatures able to tell the groups apart were searched for in a discovery cohort of 90 to 100 patients, of whom approximately 40 had Graves' ophthalmopathy and about 60 had stable Graves' hyperthyroidism. Points the paper makes about the study in general: No statistical method was used to set the sample size in advance, and investigators knew the group allocation. In validation, the model predicted progression to ophthalmopathy a median of around six months before onset, with approximately 68% sensitivity and almost 75% specificity. A 13 V-J signature model separated ophthalmopathy from stable hyperthyroidism, with about 90% sensitivity and 81% to 83% specificity in cross-validation and 80%/75% in testing. Blood samples also contained most of the expanded thyroid clonotypes (frequency above 0.001), which suggests that blood repertoires may reflect thyroid immune responses.

The TCR sequence derives from a man younger than 30 with Graves' hyperthyroidism. Source material: blood. The chain joins TRBV29-1 to TRBJ2-7; perhaps TRBD2 is the D gene, with 5 bases matching. The CDR3 sequence is CSVASGLSYEQYF. The nucleotide sequence is given as TGCAGCGTTGCGTCAGGACTTTCCTACGAGCAGTACTTC.